Below are 16 T cell receptor beta chains sequenced from a single sample in a study of T-cell reconstitution after alpha-beta-depleted transplantation in children. During its preparation, the TCRbeta library received unique molecular identifiers. A single record per CDR3 protein comes from TCRdb applying MiXCR to the PCR reads. In the table there are fewer than 120,000 distinct CDR3 sequences, 9% to 12% of which are singletons. The starting material was PBMCs from the stem cell graft donor, obtained from the stem cell graft. All receptors come from a human donor who donated a stem cell graft to a child with acute lymphoblastic leukemia.

This clonotype was counted at least ten times. This sequence joins TRBV7-2 and TRBJ2-2; D possibly corresponds to TRBD1 (6 bases). Per germline, CDR1 SGHTA and CDR2 FQGNSA. This CDR3 contains 14 residues. V was pared by 7 bases and J by 4 bases, with 13 bases between. The CDR3, as DNA: TGTGCCAGCAACTCAGGGGTTGGCACCGGGGAGCTGTTTTTT. Amino acid sequence: CASNSGVGTGELFF.

This clonotype has at least ten counts. This sequence joins TRBV20-1 and TRBJ2-7; 9 bases are shared with TRBD2. There are 12 residues in the CDR3. V shed 6 bases and J 3 bases; nucleotides not matched to a gene: 3. Germline values: CDR1 DFQATT, CDR2 SNEGSKA (reference sequence). The CDR3 nucleotides are TGCAGTGCACCGACTAGCGGCTACGAGCAGTACTTC. It codes for CSAPTSGYEQYF.

Ten or more counts support this clonotype. Written as DNA, the CDR3 is TGTGCCAGCTCATTAGGGACCCTCGGGACTGAAGCTTTCTTT. This translates into CASSLGTLGTEAFF. The chain is built from TRBV18 and TRBJ1-1; maybe TRBD1 (5 bases). The CDR3 runs to 14 residues. Germline loops: CDR1 KGHSH, CDR2 LQKENI. With 5 bases removed from V and 5 bases from J, the gap between germline ends came to 15 bases.

Ten or more counts support this clonotype. J is TRBJ2-4 and V is TRBV6-1, with D perhaps TRBD2 (6 bases). The CDR3 covers 17 residues. Trimming removed 7 bases at V and 0 bases at J, with 19 bases between. Germline-derived CDR1 and CDR2 are MNHNS and SASEGT. The CDR3 coding sequence is TGTGCCAGCACCCAAGGAGGGACCGGCATAGCCAAAAACATTCAGTACTTC. Translation: CASTQGGTGIAKNIQYF.

This clonotype was seen repeatedly, ten times or more. The chain uses TRBV5-1 and TRBJ2-3; D assignment may be TRBD1 or TRBD2 (5 bases each). The germline V gene encodes CDR1 SGHRS and CDR2 YFSETQ. Trimming removed 4 bases at V and 0 bases at J, with 9 bases between. This CDR3 contains 14 residues. DNA for the CDR3: TGCGCCAGCAGCACCCGGGACAGCACAGATACGCAGTATTTT. This translates into CASSTRDSTDTQYF.

At least ten counts were recorded for this clonotype. The J gene is TRBJ2-7, the V gene TRBV9; 7 bases agree with TRBD2. Germline lookup yields CDR1 SGDLS and CDR2 YYNGEE. After removal of 0 bases from V and 3 bases from J, the junction contained 6 bases not matched to a gene. CDR3 length equals 15 residues. CDR3 sequence reads: CASSVEAGERYEQYF. Written as DNA, the CDR3 is TGTGCCAGCAGCGTAGAGGCGGGAGAGCGCTACGAGCAGTACTTC.

The sample holds many counts of this clonotype. V and J are TRBV29-1 and TRBJ2-7, with D possibly matching TRBD2 (6 bases). CDR3 length: 14 amino acids. V gave up 3 bases and J gave up 5 bases, with 17 bases separating them. Germline V gives CDR1 SQVTM, CDR2 ANQGSEA. CDR3 nucleotide sequence: TGCAGCGTTGACGCCGGAGGGACTCTTAACGAGCAGTACTTC. Translation: CSVDAGGTLNEQYF.

This clonotype was found many times. V gene TRBV20-1 combines with J gene TRBJ1-2; D is unclear. The CDR3 contains 9 residues. Germline CDR1 and CDR2: DFQATT and SNEGSKA (reference sequence). The V and J ends lost 4 bases and 8 bases respectively, with 5 bases between them. CDR3 DNA: TGCAGTGCTAACGTCGGCTACACCTTC. Translated, it gives CSANVGYTF.

The sample holds many counts of this clonotype. The chain is built from TRBV20-1 and TRBJ2-7; TRBD2 agrees at 10 bases. The CDR3 contains 13 residues. Germline assignment: CDR1 DFQATT and CDR2 SNEGSKA (reference sequence). The junction had 4 bases not matched to a gene; V was cut back by 5 bases and J by 3 bases. The CDR3 sequence is CSASGTSDYEQYF. CDR3 nucleotides: TGCAGTGCTTCCGGGACTAGCGACTACGAGCAGTACTTC.

This clonotype was picked up many times. An end of the junction differs from the germline gene, which may be a read error. V gene TRBV2 combines with J gene TRBJ2-1; TRBD2 aligns across 11 bases. Germline V lookup: CDR1 SNHLY, CDR2 FYNNEI. There are 16 residues in the CDR3. Here the CDR3 DNA reads TGTGCCAACACCATGGGTACTAGCGGGAGCTACAGTGAGCAGTTCTTC. As protein: CANTMGTSGSYSEQFF.

There are many counts of this clonotype. The J gene is TRBJ2-3, the V gene TRBV20-1, with 11 positions matching TRBD2. The CDR3 runs to 17 residues. V shed 3 bases, J shed 0 bases, and the junction held 8 bases outside the gene matches. Germline lookup yields CDR1 DFQATT and CDR2 SNEGSKA (reference sequence). This CDR3 is CSARRLAGKSSTDTQYF. CDR3 bases: TGCAGTGCTAGGCGACTAGCGGGGAAATCTAGCACAGATACGCAGTATTTT.

This clonotype was seen ten or more times. V usage is TRBV12-3 or TRBV12-4 and J usage is TRBJ2-4; D call uncertain. The CDR3 covers 13 residues. The V end lost 5 bases, the J end lost 4 bases, and 9 bases lay between the germline ends. CDR3: CASSNSNKNIQYF. CDR3 nucleotide sequence: TGTGCCAGCAGTAACAGCAATAAAAACATTCAGTACTTC.

This clonotype was seen many times. This rearrangement joins TRBV28 to TRBJ2-3, with a weak D call TRBD1 (5 bases). Per germline, CDR1 MDHEN and CDR2 SYDVKM. The ends were cut back, 5 bases at V and 1 base at J, with 13 bases in the middle. This CDR3 region has 15 residues. CDR3 coding DNA: TGTGCCAGCAGTCTTCCCACACAGGGCACAGATACGCAGTATTTT. It encodes CASSLPTQGTDTQYF.

This clonotype was seen many times. The chain carries TRBV5-1 and TRBJ2-3; 13 nucleotides match TRBD2. CDR3 length: 19 residues. The V gene's germline CDR1 is SGHRS and CDR2 YFSETQ. Germline trimming cut 1 base from V and 2 bases from J; bases unmatched to any gene: 10. CDR3 loop: CASSLRTSGGRLFTDTQYF. The CDR3 nucleotides are TGCGCCAGCAGCTTGAGGACTAGCGGGGGAAGACTTTTCACAGATACGCAGTATTTT.

This clonotype showed up many times. The rearrangement links TRBV3-1 to TRBJ2-3; 11 positions agree with TRBD2. The CDR3 spans 17 residues. Germline CDR1 reads LGHDT; CDR2 reads YNNKEL (reference sequence). V dropped 2 bases and J dropped 0; count of bases not matched to a gene: 4. CDR3 in amino acids: CASSQMGLAASTDTQYF. The CDR3 nucleotides are TGTGCCAGCAGCCAAATGGGACTAGCGGCTAGCACAGATACGCAGTATTTT.

This clonotype was counted ten times or more. This chain connects TRBV12-3 or TRBV12-4 to TRBJ2-2, with D perhaps TRBD1 (5 bases). Trimming took 9 bases from V and 5 from J, leaving 16 bases between them. This CDR3 is 14 amino acids long. The DNA of the CDR3 is TGTGCCAGTACGGAAACAGGCGGAACCGGGGAGCTGTTTTTT. It is translated as CASTETGGTGELFF.